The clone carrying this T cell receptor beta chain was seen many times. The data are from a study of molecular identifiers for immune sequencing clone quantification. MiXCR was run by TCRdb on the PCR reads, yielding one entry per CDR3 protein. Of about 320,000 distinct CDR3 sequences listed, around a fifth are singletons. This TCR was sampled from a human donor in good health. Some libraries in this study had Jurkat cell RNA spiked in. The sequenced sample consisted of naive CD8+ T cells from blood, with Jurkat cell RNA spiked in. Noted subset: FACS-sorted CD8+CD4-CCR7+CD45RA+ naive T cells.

The CDR3 DNA sequence: TGTGCCAGCAGCAATGGACAGGGTCCGGGAGAGACCCAGTACTTC. Encoded protein: CASSNGQGPGETQYF. The rearrangement uses TRBV7-3 and TRBJ2-5; 8 nucleotides align to TRBD1. This CDR3 has 15 amino acids. CDR1 is SGHTA, CDR2 FQGTGA, per germline. With V trimmed by 5 bases and J by 4 bases, 9 bases remained unmatched. Variable domain in full (rest from reference TRBV7-3 and TRBJ2-5): GAGVSQTPSNKVTEKGKYVELRCDPISGHTALYWYRQSLGQGPEFLIYFQGTGAADDSGLPNDRFFAVRPEGSVSTLKIQRTERGDSAVYLCASSNGQGPGETQYFGPGTRLLVL.